This T cell receptor (beta chain) was recorded in a study of neoadjuvant anti-PD-1 for oral cavity cancer. Turning to the study itself: Patients mostly received three to four biweekly nivolumab doses at 3 mg/kg before surgery. Patients without progression got a fourth dose around day 43.

The table lists this clone with a few counts. Noted time point: after neoadjuvant nivolumab, at surgical resection. These oral cavity squamous cell carcinomas were HPV-negative and locally advanced. Generated by immunoSEQ multiplex PCR, the TCRdb table keeps only in-frame clones and is missing some. Of 24,000 or so clones detected, roughly 30% appear once; the ten largest clones hold about 16%. This CDR3 has 13 amino acids. The germline gives CDR1 GTSNPN, CDR2 SVGIG (reference sequence). Trimming cost V 2 bases and J 5 bases, with 12 bases left between them. The chain employs TRBV30 and TRBJ1-1; D not resolved. This clonotype was obtained from a person aged 40 to 85 with oral cavity squamous cell carcinoma. The source was tumor tissue, collected after nivolumab (anti-PD-1) treatment. The CDR3 bases are TGTGCCTGGAGTCACAGTGGGAGGACTGAAGCTTTCTTT. Its translation: CAWSHSGRTEAFF. Together with reference TRBV30 and TRBJ1-1, the CDR3 gives the full variable domain: SQTIHQWPATLVQPVGSPLSLECTVEGTSNPNLYWYRQAAGRGLQLLFYSVGIGQISSEVPQNLSASRPQDRQFILSSKKLLLSDSGFYLCAWSHSGRTEAFFGQGTRLTVV.